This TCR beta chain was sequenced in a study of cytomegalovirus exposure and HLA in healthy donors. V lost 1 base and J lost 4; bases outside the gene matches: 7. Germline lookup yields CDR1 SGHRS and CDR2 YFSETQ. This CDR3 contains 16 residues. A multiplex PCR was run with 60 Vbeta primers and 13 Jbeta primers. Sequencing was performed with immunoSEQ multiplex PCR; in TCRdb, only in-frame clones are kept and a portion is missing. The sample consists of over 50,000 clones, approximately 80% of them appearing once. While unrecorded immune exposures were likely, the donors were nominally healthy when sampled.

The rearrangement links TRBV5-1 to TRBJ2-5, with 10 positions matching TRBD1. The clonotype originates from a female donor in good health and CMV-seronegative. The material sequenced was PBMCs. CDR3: CASSLPRTGGSETQYF. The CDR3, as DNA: TGCGCCAGCAGCTTGCCCAGGACAGGGGGGTCAGAGACCCAGTACTTC.